Presented here are 22 T cell receptor beta chains from one specimen sequenced in a study of tumor and adjacent non-tumor tissue in lung cancer. A modified ARM-PCR protocol with three rounds of nested PCR amplified TCRbeta. TCRdb re-called the multiplex PCR reads through MiXCR, storing one row per CDR3 protein. The data contain 120,000 or so distinct CDR3 sequences, 60% to 70% of them singletons. The template was RNA from unsorted bulk tissue. The material sequenced was lung tumor tissue. The receptors here all came from a young man with non-small cell lung cancer.

Points on this clonotype: A junction end diverges from the germline sequence, so it may reflect a read error. This chain connects TRBV12-3 or TRBV12-4 to TRBJ2-7; the match to TRBD2 covers 14 bases. The CDR3 is made up of 16 amino acids. The CDR3 is CANSLRLAGGPDEQYF. CDR3 bases: TGTGCCAACAGTTTAAGACTAGCGGGAGGGCCGGACGAGCAGTACTTC.

Of note for this clonotype: Just one base apart from a much larger clone, this may be a read error. The chain joins TRBV6-2 or TRBV6-3 to TRBJ2-1, with no clear D. CDR3 length: 11 amino acids. Germline V lookup: CDR1 MNHEY, CDR2 SVGEGT. The CDR3 coding sequence is TGTGCCCGCAGTTACCCTGATGAGCAGTTCTTC. It is translated as CARSYPDEQFF.

Many counts were recorded for this clonotype. V gene TRBV20-1 combines with J gene TRBJ2-3; 14 bases map to TRBD2. Germline V lookup: CDR1 DFQATT, CDR2 SNEGSKA (reference sequence). The V gene end was trimmed by 5 bases and the J gene end by 3 bases; junction bases not matched to a gene: 10. This CDR3 comprises 17 residues. The CDR3 DNA follows: TGCAGTGCTTCGACTAGCGGGGGGGCTAAGCCTACAGATACGCAGTATTTT. Translation: CSASTSGGAKPTDTQYF.

Concerning this clonotype itself: The junction does not match germline at one end; this may be a read error. V gene TRBV4-2 combines with J gene TRBJ1-2, with D unresolved. The CDR3 covers 13 residues. Per the germline V gene, CDR1 is LGHNA and CDR2 is YNFKEQ. CDR3 DNA: TGTGCCAGCAGCCCTCGCGCGGTCTATGGCTACATCTTC. Protein: CASSPRAVYGYIF.

As regards this clonotype: This clone may be a read error of a much larger clone one base away. This chain links TRBV4-3 with TRBJ1-2; unclear D gene. Trimming stripped 2 bases from V and 12 bases from J, with 22 bases between. Germline V gene sequence: CDR1 LGHNA, CDR2 YSLEER. This CDR3 is built from 15 residues. CDR3 in DNA: TGCGCCAGCAGCCAATCCGAGACATCACCGAAAATTGACACCTTC. Its translation: CASSQSETSPKIDTF.

This chain joins TRBV20-1 and TRBJ2-7, with 8 bases lining up with TRBD2. The CDR3 is made up of 14 amino acids. With V trimmed by 3 bases and J by 2 bases, 6 bases remained unmatched. The germline V gene has CDR1 DFQATT and CDR2 SNEGSKA (reference sequence). The DNA of the CDR3 is TGCAGTGCTAGTAAGGCGGGGGGCGCCTACGAGCAGTACTTC. Translated: CSASKAGGAYEQYF.

The chain joins TRBV6-5 to TRBJ1-2; maybe TRBD1 (5 bases). Germline CDR1 reads MNHEY; CDR2 reads SVGAGI. The CDR3 is 16 residues long. Trimming removed 6 bases from V and 4 bases from J, with 21 bases in between. The CDR3 protein is CASSPKIRGIFYGYTF. The CDR3 DNA follows: TGTGCCAGCAGCCCAAAGATAAGGGGCATTTTCTATGGCTACACCTTC.

Worth noting for this clonotype: A much larger clonotype is one base distant, so this may be a read error. V is TRBV6-1 and J is TRBJ2-4; D remains unclear. Trimming cost V 2 bases and J 10 bases, with 12 bases left between them. CDR3 length equals 13 residues. Germline V CDR1 and CDR2: MNHNS, SASEGT. CDR3 nucleotide sequence: TGTGCCAGCAGTGAAACCCCCGGCACTATTCAGTACTTC. Its protein is CASSETPGTIQYF.

Concerning this clonotype itself: Here the CDR3 omits its conserved ending phenylalanine or tryptophan, so a read error is the likely source. It is unclear where the CDR3 begins or ends on the DNA, so no DNA is shown, and the CDR3 is as TCRdb lists it. This chain joins TRBV6-5 and TRBJ2-5; whether TRBD2, the table's D call, matches the DNA was not checked. Germline CDR1 and CDR2: MNHEY and SVGAGI. The CDR3 length equals 15 residues, ends included. Here the CDR3 reads CASSYVEGAARTHYI.

Of note for this clonotype: One junction end disagrees with the germline gene, perhaps due to a read error. The V gene is TRBV12-3 or TRBV12-4, the J gene TRBJ1-2; D remains unclear. The CDR3 totals 11 residues. CDR3 sequence (DNA): TGTGCCAGGAGTTTGGAGACCAGCTACACCTTC. Protein sequence: CARSLETSYTF.

In regard to this clonotype: The junction does not match germline at one end; this may be a read error. The V gene is TRBV7-8, the J gene TRBJ2-3; maybe TRBD2 (6 bases). The germline V gene encodes CDR1 SGHVS and CDR2 FQNEAQ. The CDR3 is made up of 14 amino acids. In DNA, the CDR3 is TGTGCCAGCAGCTTAGCGCGGGACGCAGATACGCAGTTTTTT. It yields the protein CASSLARDADTQFF.

This clonotype came up a few times. The chain employs TRBV5-1 and TRBJ2-1; TRBD2 aligns across 12 bases. Germline V gives CDR1 SGHRS, CDR2 YFSETQ. The ends lost 4 bases at V and 8 bases at J; junction bases unmatched: 7. This CDR3 is built from 15 residues. In nucleotides, the CDR3 is TGCGCCAGCAGCGAGACTAGCGGGGGTAACCATGAGCAGTTCTTC. Its translation: CASSETSGGNHEQFF.

This clonotype has ten or more counts. J is TRBJ2-3 and V is TRBV4-3; 14 bases are shared with TRBD2. CDR1 is LGHNA, CDR2 YSLEER, per germline. The CDR3 has 16 residues. V shed 4 bases, J shed 3 bases, and the junction held 3 bases outside the gene matches. For the CDR3, the DNA is TGCGCCAGCAGCCCAGGGACTAGCGGGGGAACAGATACGCAGTATTTT. As protein: CASSPGTSGGTDTQYF.

Turning to this clonotype: The CDR3 carries no conserved terminal phenylalanine or tryptophan, so it likely arises from a read error. The limits of the CDR3 on the DNA are not certain, so only TCRdb's listed CDR3 is given. The chain joins TRBV6-2 or TRBV6-3 to TRBJ1-5; TRBD1, the D gene given by the table, was not confirmed from the DNA. The CDR3 contains 16 residues when both ends are counted. In germline, CDR1 is MNHEY, CDR2 SVGEGT. CDR3 sequence reads: CTSSYWDRGPGQPKHL.

At least ten counts were recorded for this clonotype. The V and J genes are TRBV6-4 and TRBJ2-1; 11 bases align to TRBD2. The CDR3 covers 15 residues. Looked up from germline, CDR1 is MRHNA and CDR2 is SNTAGT. Losses at the gene ends were 0 bases for V and 6 bases for J; bases not matched to a gene: 1. The CDR3 sequence: CASSDSSGGANEQFF. CDR3 in DNA: TGTGCCAGCAGTGACTCTAGCGGGGGGGCCAATGAGCAGTTCTTC.

This chain connects TRBV12-3 or TRBV12-4 to TRBJ2-2; D gene unclear. V lost 3 bases, J lost 6 bases, and 8 bases lay in between. The CDR3 has 13 amino acids. DNA of the CDR3: TGTGCCAGCAGTTTCAGTGAATCCGGGGAGCTGTTTTTT. Its translation is CASSFSESGELFF.

In regard to this clonotype: An end of the junction differs from the germline gene, which may be a read error. This chain uses TRBV10-3 with TRBJ2-7; 8 bases align to TRBD1. The germline CDR1 and CDR2 sequences are ENHRY and SYGVKD. The CDR3 loop spans 15 amino acids. CDR3 region: CAISESSRGPSEKYF. The CDR3 DNA follows: TGTGCCATCAGTGAGTCTAGCAGGGGGCCTAGCGAGAAGTACTTC.

This clonotype was seen once. In nucleotides, the CDR3 is TGTGCAGGCAGCTCCGACACGTACCAAGAGACCCAGTACTTC. It encodes CAGSSDTYQETQYF. J is TRBJ2-5 and V is TRBV11-1; D remains unclear. Germline lookup yields CDR1 SGHAT and CDR2 FQDESV (reference sequence). The CDR3 length is 14 residues.

V gene TRBV11-2 combines with J gene TRBJ1-6; D ambiguous. CDR1 is SGHAT and CDR2 is FQNNGV in the germline V gene. This CDR3 has 16 amino acids. Trimming pared 5 bases from V and 6 bases from J, leaving 17 bases between. CDR3 protein: CASSLTDGVVNSPLHF. CDR3 bases: TGTGCCAGCAGCCTCACGGATGGGGTCGTTAATTCACCCCTCCACTTT.

The chain joins TRBV28 to TRBJ1-1; unclear D gene. The V and J ends lost 4 bases and 10 bases respectively, with 10 bases between them. Germline assignment: CDR1 MDHEN and CDR2 SYDVKM. This CDR3 is built from 11 residues. CDR3 coding DNA: TGTGCCAGCAGTTCCGTGCGTAGAGCTTTCTTT. This translates into CASSSVRRAFF.

This clonotype was seen repeatedly, ten times or more. The chain has TRBV5-4 and TRBJ2-7; 8 nucleotides match TRBD2. Germline CDR1 and CDR2: SGHNT and YYREEE (reference sequence). The CDR3 is made up of 14 amino acids. The junction had 5 bases not matched to a gene; V was cut back by 4 bases and J by 2 bases. The CDR3 reads CASSPGLAAYEQYF. The DNA for the CDR3 is TGTGCCAGCAGCCCCGGACTAGCTGCCTACGAGCAGTACTTC.

This clonotype was counted between two and nine times. A much bigger clone sits one base away, suggesting this may be a read error. V gene TRBV12-3 or TRBV12-4 combines with J gene TRBJ2-7, with 7 bases lining up with TRBD1. V dropped 2 bases and J dropped 12; count of bases not matched to a gene: 16. The CDR3 is 15 residues long. As DNA, the CDR3 is TGTGCCAGCAGTTTATCAGGCAGACAGGGAGTTCAGCTGTACTTC. It codes for CASSLSGRQGVQLYF.